This entry lists 27 T cell receptor beta chains sequenced from one sample in a study of blood T cells in healthy people across ages. Combining a sample-barcoded 5' primer with a J-beta primer mix, a second PCR ran for 7 to 11 cycles. Via MiXCR, TCRdb re-called the 5' RACE reads, giving one row per CDR3 protein. This repertoire shows some 750,000 distinct CDR3 sequences, approximately 21% found once; its top ten account for about 22%. Input material: blood. These receptors all come from a man aged 70-80 years in good health.

This clonotype came up many times. The V and J genes are TRBV18 and TRBJ2-5; D call uncertain. The CDR3 contains 13 residues. Germline V gene lookup returns CDR1 KGHSH and CDR2 LQKENI. Trimming took off 3 bases at V and 4 bases at J, with 9 bases between the two ends. The CDR3 region is CASSPGTAETQYF. The CDR3 DNA is TGTGCCAGCTCACCTGGAACGGCAGAGACCCAGTACTTC.

The chain couples TRBV29-1 to TRBJ2-2; TRBD1 agrees at 8 bases. Per germline, CDR1 SQVTM and CDR2 ANQGSEA. This CDR3 region has 14 residues. V shed 5 bases and J 6 bases; nucleotides not matched to a gene: 8. This CDR3 is CSVRETGEAGELFF. The CDR3 nucleotides read TGCAGCGTTCGGGAGACAGGGGAAGCCGGGGAGCTGTTTTTT.

In this sample, this clonotype turned up a few times. The chain carries TRBV29-1 and TRBJ2-5, with D possibly being TRBD2 (7 bases). CDR1 and CDR2 from the germline V gene are SQVTM and ANQGSEA. CDR3 length equals 15 residues. Trimming took 6 bases from V and 2 from J, leaving 19 bases between them. The CDR3 sequence is CSVGLLGGRQETQYF. The DNA of the CDR3 is TGCAGCGTCGGGCTGTTGGGGGGGCGACAAGAGACCCAGTACTTC.

For this clonotype: One end of the junction is discordant with germline, which a read error may explain. The V gene is TRBV12-3 or TRBV12-4, the J gene TRBJ1-2; D possibly corresponds to TRBD1 (6 bases). The CDR3 runs 15 residues. The CDR3 sequence: CASSFGGAPNDGYTF. As DNA, the CDR3 is TGTGCCAGCAGTTTCGGGGGCGCCCCTAACGATGGCTACACCTTC.

This clonotype was observed a handful of times. The CDR3 spells CASSLRAGGWWGYTF. CDR3 sequence (DNA): TGTGCCAGCAGTTTACGGGCAGGGGGTTGGTGGGGCTACACCTTC. The gene calls are TRBV12-3 or TRBV12-4 and TRBJ1-2, with 7 bases lining up with TRBD1. V was pared by 2 bases and J by 8 bases, with 11 bases of the junction left unmatched. The CDR3 spans 15 residues.

The chain has TRBV5-1 and TRBJ2-3; 8 bases line up with TRBD2. The CDR3 consists of 16 residues. V lost 4 bases to trimming and J lost 0 bases; unmatched junction nucleotides: 7. Per germline, CDR1 SGHRS and CDR2 YFSETQ. The CDR3 sequence is CASSPGSGASTDTQYF. The DNA of the CDR3 is TGCGCCAGCAGCCCCGGTAGCGGGGCTAGCACAGATACGCAGTATTTT.

This clonotype was recorded a few times. This CDR3 is missing its conserved last phenylalanine or tryptophan, likely due to a read error. V is TRBV25-1 and J is TRBJ1-2, with D possibly matching TRBD1 (6 bases). Between the trimmed V and J ends, which lost 2 bases and 0 bases, there was a span of 16 bases. Germline assignment: CDR1 MGHDK and CDR2 SYGVNS. This CDR3 contains 17 residues. Written as DNA, the CDR3 is TGTGCCAGCAGTGAAAACCTTGGGGGCGCGGCTAACTATGGCTACACCCTC. It is translated as CASSENLGGAANYGYTL.

The chain employs TRBV11-3 and TRBJ2-7; no firm D call. TRBJ2-5 matches the DNA end more closely, so the J call is doubtful. The CDR3 length is 15 residues. Per the germline V gene, CDR1 is SGHNT and CDR2 is YENEEA. CDR3 residues: CASSLGFPQNETQYF. In nucleotides, the CDR3 is TGTGCCAGCAGCTTAGGATTTCCCCAGAATGAGACCCAGTACTTC.

This clonotype was counted between two and nine times. A read error may account for a junction end that differs from germline. This rearrangement joins TRBV7-9 to TRBJ1-3; TRBD1 matches 7 bases. In germline, CDR1 is SEHNR, CDR2 FQNEAQ (reference sequence). The CDR3 is made up of 16 amino acids. The CDR3 sequence is CASSLSDRRSGNTIYF. The CDR3 bases are TGTGCCAGCAGCTTATCGGACAGGCGCTCTGGAAACACCATTTATTTT.

This clonotype was seen only a few times. The V and J genes are TRBV7-9 and TRBJ1-1; D call uncertain. The germline V and J ends were trimmed by 0 bases and 8 bases, with 7 bases remaining between them. Germline V lookup: CDR1 SEHNR, CDR2 FQNEAQ (reference sequence). The CDR3 loop spans 12 amino acids. Here the CDR3 reads CASSLANGEAFF. The CDR3, as DNA: TGTGCCAGCAGCTTAGCGAACGGCGAAGCTTTCTTT.

As regards this clonotype: Without the conserved terminal phenylalanine or tryptophan, this CDR3 likely stems from a read error. The rearrangement uses TRBV7-9 and TRBJ1-2, with D maybe TRBD1 (6 bases). This CDR3 spans 13 amino acids. From germline, CDR1 is SEHNR and CDR2 FQNEAQ (reference sequence). Trimming pared 5 bases from V and 4 bases from J, leaving 11 bases between. CDR3 residues: CASSQTGAYGYTL. CDR3 nucleotide sequence: TGTGCCAGCAGCCAAACGGGGGCCTATGGCTACACCCTC.

This clonotype has only a few counts. An end of the junction does not agree with germline; a read error may underlie this. This chain joins TRBV28 and TRBJ1-2, with 8 positions matching TRBD1. Germline loops: CDR1 MDHEN, CDR2 SYDVKM. This CDR3 region has 13 residues. The CDR3 sequence is CASSGQGVRGCTF. The DNA of the CDR3 is TGTGCCAGCAGTGGACAGGGCGTTCGGGGCTGCACCTTC.

This clonotype turned up a few times. The chain links TRBV2 to TRBJ2-5; the D gene is possibly TRBD2 (6 bases). The end of the DNA aligns better with TRBJ2-1, so the J call may be wrong. Germline CDR1 reads SNHLY; CDR2 reads FYNNEI. The CDR3 runs to 13 residues. This CDR3 reads CASSLGLSNEQFF. The CDR3 region has the DNA TGTGCCAGCAGTCTGGGACTCTCCAATGAGCAGTTCTTC.

This clonotype was seen only a few times. The chain is built from TRBV19 and TRBJ2-1; 7 bases align to TRBD1. With V trimmed by 5 bases and J by 6 bases, 13 bases remained unmatched. CDR1 is LNHDA and CDR2 is SQIVND in the germline V gene (reference sequence). This CDR3 spans 16 amino acids. The CDR3 nucleotides read TGTGCCAGTAGTGCCGGGACAGTTAACAGCTTCAATGAGCAGTTCTTC. This codes for CASSAGTVNSFNEQFF.

The V gene is TRBV12-5, the J gene TRBJ2-5; 9 nucleotides match TRBD1. The J call may not be correct, given that the DNA end is closer to TRBJ2-7. There are 15 residues in the CDR3. The germline gives CDR1 LGHNT, CDR2 FRNRAP. CDR3: CASGLAGTGFGEQYF. The CDR3 DNA reads as TGTGCTAGTGGTTTGGCAGGGACAGGGTTCGGCGAGCAGTACTTC.

The V call is TRBV10-3, the J call TRBJ1-3; tentative D call: TRBD1 (5 bases). V lost 4 bases, J lost 2 bases, and 6 bases lay in between. Germline V gene lookup returns CDR1 ENHRY and CDR2 SYGVKD. The CDR3 has 13 residues. The CDR3 DNA follows: TGTGCCATCAGTGTAGGGGCTGGAAACACCATATATTTT. Protein: CAISVGAGNTIYF.

This clonotype has more than one count but fewer than ten. The chain carries TRBV29-1 and TRBJ2-5, with 7 bases matching TRBD1. The germline CDR1 and CDR2 sequences are SQVTM and ANQGSEA. Trimming took 7 bases from V and 3 from J; bases not matched to a gene: 5. This CDR3 has 12 residues. This CDR3 is CSGGQLKETQYF. The DNA of the CDR3 is TGCAGCGGGGGACAGTTAAAAGAGACCCAGTACTTC.

This clonotype has only a few counts. The chain couples TRBV20-1 to TRBJ2-3, with D unclear. V was pared by 1 base and J by 4 bases, with 15 bases between. The CDR3 covers 15 residues. Germline V CDR1 and CDR2: DFQATT, SNEGSKA (reference sequence). This chain's CDR3 is CSARAAAPPPDTQYF. DNA for the CDR3: TGCAGTGCTAGAGCGGCGGCACCCCCGCCAGATACGCAGTATTTT.

This chain links TRBV6-2 or TRBV6-3 with TRBJ2-3, with D maybe TRBD2 (6 bases). There are 15 residues in the CDR3. The germline V gene has CDR1 MNHEY and CDR2 SVGEGT. V lost 7 bases, J lost 1 base, and 15 bases lay in between. CDR3 amino acids: CASMEPGLRTDTQYF. CDR3 nucleotides: TGTGCCAGCATGGAGCCGGGACTGCGCACAGATACGCAGTATTTT.

This clonotype was counted only a few times. The V and J genes are TRBV3-1 and TRBJ2-5; D tentatively fits TRBD1 or TRBD2 (7 bases each). The DNA end is a closer match to TRBJ2-7, so the J assignment may be wrong. CDR3 length: 14 amino acids. Per germline, CDR1 LGHDT and CDR2 YNNKEL (reference sequence). This CDR3 reads CASSPAGDSYEQYV. For the CDR3, the DNA is TGTGCCAGCAGCCCTGCGGGGGACAGCTACGAGCAGTACGTC.

The chain is built from TRBV10-2 and TRBJ1-5; D is perhaps TRBD1 (5 bases). The CDR3 is made up of 14 amino acids. Germline-derived CDR1 and CDR2 are WSHSY and SAAADI. Trimming shortened V by 3 bases and J by 2 bases, and 8 bases separated the two germline ends. The CDR3: CASSDRGGNQPQHF. The CDR3 nucleotides read TGCGCCAGCAGTGACCGGGGCGGCAATCAGCCCCAGCATTTT.

At least ten counts were recorded for this clonotype. V gene TRBV7-8 combines with J gene TRBJ2-1; the match to TRBD2 covers 11 bases. The CDR3 totals 15 residues. The germline V gene has CDR1 SGHVS and CDR2 FQNEAQ. Germline trimming cut 4 bases from V and 9 bases from J; bases unmatched to any gene: 8. CDR3 amino acids: CASSSQLAGVGEQFF. CDR3 nucleotide sequence: TGTGCCAGCAGCTCCCAACTAGCGGGAGTTGGTGAGCAGTTCTTC.

This clonotype was seen a handful of times. The rearrangement links TRBV3-1 to TRBJ1-2; 7 bases fit TRBD1. This CDR3 contains 14 residues. Looked up from germline, CDR1 is LGHDT and CDR2 is YNNKEL (reference sequence). V lost 7 bases to trimming and J lost 8 bases; unmatched junction nucleotides: 13. CDR3 protein: CASNHLDRERGYTF. In nucleotides, the CDR3 is TGTGCCAGCAACCATCTCGACAGGGAGAGGGGCTACACCTTC.

This clonotype was seen a handful of times. The chain employs TRBV5-1 and TRBJ1-6; D may be TRBD1 (5 bases). V was trimmed by 2 bases and J by 0 bases, leaving 12 bases between them. Germline CDR1 and CDR2: SGHRS and YFSETQ. This CDR3 is built from 17 residues. The CDR3: CASSFGTDSSYNSPLHF. The CDR3, as DNA: TGCGCCAGCAGCTTCGGGACGGATAGCTCCTATAATTCACCCCTCCACTTT.

J is TRBJ2-5 and V is TRBV6-6; D is ambiguous. Trimming stripped 2 bases from V and 5 bases from J, with 6 bases between. CDR1 and CDR2 from the germline V gene are MNHNY and SVGAGI (reference sequence). The CDR3 extends over 12 amino acids. The CDR3 sequence: CASSYSNETQYF. The DNA for the CDR3 is TGTGCCAGCAGTTACAGCAACGAGACCCAGTACTTC.

The CDR3 is CASRTGTSGVNEQFF. The CDR3 nucleotides read TGTGCCAGCAGAACCGGGACTAGCGGGGTTAATGAGCAGTTCTTC. The V and J genes are TRBV6-6 and TRBJ2-1, with 13 bases fitting TRBD2. The CDR3 extends over 15 amino acids. CDR1 MNHNY and CDR2 SVGAGI come from the germline V gene (reference sequence). Unmatched junction bases numbered 6, after V lost 6 bases and J lost 7 bases.

The rearrangement joins TRBV11-2 to TRBJ2-3; D gene uncertain. From germline, CDR1 is SGHAT and CDR2 FQNNGV. Trimming stripped 4 bases from V and 1 base from J, with 9 bases between. This CDR3 has 14 residues. CDR3 sequence (DNA): TGTGCCAGCAGCTCAACCTGGGGCACAGATACGCAGTATTTT. This gives the protein CASSSTWGTDTQYF.